This record concerns one TCR beta chain sequence. Germline CDR1 MNHEY, CDR2 SVGEGT. The ends lost 4 bases at V and 9 bases at J; junction bases unmatched: 8. The CDR3 loop spans 15 amino acids. The data stem from a study of blood T cell repertoires in COVID-19. On the study more broadly: Both acute and convalescent COVID-19 samples were obtained from the United States, Italy and Spain.

Generated by immunoSEQ multiplex PCR, the TCRdb table keeps only in-frame clones and is missing some. Of more than 65,000 clones listed, around 86% are singletons. The TCR comes from a man aged 50 to 59 with active COVID-19. The sequenced sample consisted of peripheral blood. The rearrangement uses TRBV6-2 or TRBV6-3 and TRBJ2-1; 11 bases map to TRBD2. The CDR3 nucleotides read TGTGCCAGCAGTTCCGCTAGCGGGAGGATCAGTGAGCAGTTCTTC. Protein sequence: CASSSASGRISEQFF.